This T cell receptor beta chain was profiled in a study of cytomegalovirus exposure and HLA in healthy donors. Study-level points and caveats: In vitro checks showed that a few CMV-associated chains really do target CMV antigens. Association of a missense DCLRE1C variant with TCR beta V- and J-gene trimming was reported in a later analysis.

At collection, donors were nominally healthy, but unrecorded immune exposures were probable. This clone occurred once. The antigen is unknown. PCR involved 60 Vbeta and 13 Jbeta primers. Using immunoSEQ multiplex PCR, the repertoire was profiled, and TCRdb retains in-frame clones only, with some absent. The data show around 110,000 clones, approximately 80% seen once. V lost 5 bases, J lost 2 bases, and 13 bases lay in between. Per germline, CDR1 PRHDT and CDR2 FYEKMQ (reference sequence). CDR3 length: 15 residues. The sequence was obtained from a woman in her thirties in good health and CMV-seronegative. Sequenced input: PBMCs. The chain uses TRBV13 and TRBJ1-5; D gene unclear. CDR3 in amino acids: CASSARDLRNQPQHF. DNA of the CDR3: TGTGCCAGCAGCGCCCGCGATCTTCGCAATCAGCCCCAGCATTTT.